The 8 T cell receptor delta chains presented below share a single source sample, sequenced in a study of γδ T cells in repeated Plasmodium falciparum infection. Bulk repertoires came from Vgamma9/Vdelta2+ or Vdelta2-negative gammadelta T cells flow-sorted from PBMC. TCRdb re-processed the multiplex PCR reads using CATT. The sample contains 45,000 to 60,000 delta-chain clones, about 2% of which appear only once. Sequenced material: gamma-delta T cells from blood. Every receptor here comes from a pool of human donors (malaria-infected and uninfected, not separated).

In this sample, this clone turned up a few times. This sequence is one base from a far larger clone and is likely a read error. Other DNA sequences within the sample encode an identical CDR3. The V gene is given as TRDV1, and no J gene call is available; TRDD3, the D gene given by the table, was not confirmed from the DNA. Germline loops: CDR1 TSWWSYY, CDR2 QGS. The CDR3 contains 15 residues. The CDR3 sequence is CALGDPSPTWIKLIF. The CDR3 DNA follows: TGTGCTCTTGGGGATCCTTCCCCTACTTGGATTAAACTCATCTTC.

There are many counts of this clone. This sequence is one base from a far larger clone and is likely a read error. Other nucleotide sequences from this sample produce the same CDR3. For the CDR3, the DNA is TGTGCCTGTGACACAGTCGCTCCAATCCGCGATACAAGGCGCGGCGACAAACTCATCTTT. This translates into CACDTVAPIRDTRRGDKLIF. The chain is built from TRDV2 and TRDJ1, with D possibly matching TRDD3 (5 bases). TCRdb gives no J gene; it was assigned here by matching the DNA to germline. This CDR3 contains 20 residues. In germline, CDR1 is GEAIGNYY, CDR2 EKD. Deletions cut 1 base from V and 8 bases from J, with 34 bases between.

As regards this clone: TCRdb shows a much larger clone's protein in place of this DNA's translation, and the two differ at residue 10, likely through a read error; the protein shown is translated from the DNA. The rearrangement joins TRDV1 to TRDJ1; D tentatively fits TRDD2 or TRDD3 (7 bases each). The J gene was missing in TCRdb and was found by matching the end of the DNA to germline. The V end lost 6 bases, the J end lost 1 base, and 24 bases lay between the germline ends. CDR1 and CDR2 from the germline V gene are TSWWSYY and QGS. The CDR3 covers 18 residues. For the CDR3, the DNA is TGTGCTCTTGGTATTACCTTCCTGGGGGGTATGGTCACCGATAAACTCATCTTT. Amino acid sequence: CALGITFLGGMVTDKLIF.

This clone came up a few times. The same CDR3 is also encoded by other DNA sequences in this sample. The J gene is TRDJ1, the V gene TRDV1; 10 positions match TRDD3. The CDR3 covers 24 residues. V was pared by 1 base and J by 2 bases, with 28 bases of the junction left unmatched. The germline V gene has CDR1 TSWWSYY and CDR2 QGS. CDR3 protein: CALGEPHRATTDWGMRQYTDKLIF. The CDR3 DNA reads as TGTGCTCTTGGGGAACCACATCGTGCTACCACGGACTGGGGGATGAGGCAGTATACCGATAAACTCATCTTT.

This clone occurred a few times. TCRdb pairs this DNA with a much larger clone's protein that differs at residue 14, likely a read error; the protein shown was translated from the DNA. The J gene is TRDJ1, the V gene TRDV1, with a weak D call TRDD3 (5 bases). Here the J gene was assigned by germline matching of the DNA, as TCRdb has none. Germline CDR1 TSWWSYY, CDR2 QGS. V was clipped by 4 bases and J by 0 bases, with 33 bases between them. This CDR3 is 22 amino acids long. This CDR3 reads CALGGTFKVAPVWEIYTDKLIF. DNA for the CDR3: TGTGCTCTTGGGGGGACGTTTAAGGTTGCGCCGGTCTGGGAGATTTACACCGATAAACTCATCTTT.

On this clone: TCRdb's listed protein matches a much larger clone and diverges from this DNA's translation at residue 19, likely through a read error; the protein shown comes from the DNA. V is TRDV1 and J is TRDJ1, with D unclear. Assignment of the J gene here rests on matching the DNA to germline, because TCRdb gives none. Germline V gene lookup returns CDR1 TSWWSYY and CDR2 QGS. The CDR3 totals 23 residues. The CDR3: CALGELKSFGCRPTQRSTEKLIF. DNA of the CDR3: TGTGCTCTTGGGGAACTAAAATCTTTTGGTTGTAGGCCGACCCAGCGTTCAACCGAGAAACTCATCTTT.

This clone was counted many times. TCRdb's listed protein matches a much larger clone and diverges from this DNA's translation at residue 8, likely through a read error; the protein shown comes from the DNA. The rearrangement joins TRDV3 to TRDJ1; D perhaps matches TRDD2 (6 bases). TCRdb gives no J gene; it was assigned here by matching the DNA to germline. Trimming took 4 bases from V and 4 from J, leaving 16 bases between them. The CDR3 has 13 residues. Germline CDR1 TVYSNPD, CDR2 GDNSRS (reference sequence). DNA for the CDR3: TGTGCCTCCACGGCCTTCCGGAGCGATAAACTCATCTTT. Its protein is CASTAFRSDKLIF.

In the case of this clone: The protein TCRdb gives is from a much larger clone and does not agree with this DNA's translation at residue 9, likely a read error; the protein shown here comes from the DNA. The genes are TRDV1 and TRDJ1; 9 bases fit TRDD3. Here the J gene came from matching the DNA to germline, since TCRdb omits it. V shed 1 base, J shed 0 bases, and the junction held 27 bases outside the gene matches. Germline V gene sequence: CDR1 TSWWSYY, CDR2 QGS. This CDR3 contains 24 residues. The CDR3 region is CALGEPHFTLIWGMRRRYTDKLIF. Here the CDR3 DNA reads TGTGCTCTTGGGGAACCCCATTTTACCCTGATCTGGGGGATGAGGAGGAGGTACACCGATAAACTCATCTTT.